Shown below are 31 T cell receptor beta chains from a single sample sequenced in a study of shared clonotypes between healthy human individuals. The assay was immunoSEQ multiplex PCR, and TCRdb's table has in-frame clones only and misses some. The data show around 690,000 clones, with roughly 91% seen just once and 34% held by the top ten. Sequencing was performed on memory CD8+ T cells from PBMCs. Subset defined: CD45RO+ cells pooled with CCR7-negative TemRA cells. The receptors come from a man between 18 and 35 years old in good health. Some clones in this sample may be carry-over from other donors' samples.

J is TRBJ2-3 and V is TRBV7-9; possibly TRBD2 for D (5 bases). Deletions cut 6 bases from V and 2 bases from J, with 18 bases between. The CDR3 spans 16 residues. Germline CDR1 reads SEHNR; CDR2 reads FQNEAQ (reference sequence). The CDR3 sequence is CASRTSRRELTDTQYF. In DNA form, the CDR3 reads TGTGCCAGCAGAACAAGTCGACGGGAACTCACAGATACGCAGTATTTT.

This clone was seen just once. J is TRBJ2-5 and V is TRBV29-1; a weak D match, TRBD2 (7 bases). The CDR3 is 13 residues long. Trimming took off 5 bases at V and 11 bases at J, with 21 bases between the two ends. The germline CDR1 and CDR2 sequences are SQVTM and ANQGSEA. The chain's CDR3 is CSVPPAGAGGQYF. CDR3 coding DNA: TGCAGCGTTCCCCCTGCGGGGGCTGGAGGGCAGTACTTC.

In its sample, this clone was seen once. CDR3 DNA: TGCAGCGTAGAGGGACAGTCCCTAGGAGATACGCAGTATTTT. Residues: CSVEGQSLGDTQYF. The rearrangement joins TRBV29-1 to TRBJ2-3; 7 nucleotides line up with TRBD1. Germline V CDR1 and CDR2: SQVTM, ANQGSEA. V lost 6 bases and J lost 5; bases outside the gene matches: 11. CDR3 length equals 14 residues.

This clone showed up just a few times. The V and J genes are TRBV29-1 and TRBJ1-2, with D tentatively TRBD1 (6 bases). This CDR3 is built from 13 residues. In germline, CDR1 is SQVTM, CDR2 ANQGSEA. The CDR3 reads CGARKGEMDGYTF. CDR3 sequence (DNA): TGCGGAGCACGGAAGGGGGAAATGGATGGCTACACCTTC.

This sequence joins TRBV6-1 and TRBJ2-7; D is unclear. CDR3 length: 10 residues. Trimming took 5 bases from V and 7 from J, leaving 6 bases between them. From germline, CDR1 is MNHNS and CDR2 SASEGT. For the CDR3, the DNA is TGTGCCAGCAGTTTAGGGGAGCAGTACTTC. This sequence encodes CASSLGEQYF.

This clone has just a few counts. The genes are TRBV5-1 and TRBJ2-7, with D tentatively TRBD1 (6 bases). In germline, CDR1 is SGHRS, CDR2 YFSETQ. The CDR3 totals 15 residues. Trimming took off 5 bases at V and 2 bases at J, with 17 bases between the two ends. CDR3 in DNA: TGCGCCAGCAGGGGGGACAATCTGGCGGCCTACGAGCAGTACTTC. Amino acid sequence: CASRGDNLAAYEQYF.

The chain employs TRBV11-3 and TRBJ2-1, with 10 positions matching TRBD2. V was clipped by 1 base and J by 7 bases; unmatched bases: 4. In germline, CDR1 is SGHNT, CDR2 YENEEA. This CDR3 comprises 15 residues. This CDR3 reads CASSLGSSGRNEQFF. Written as DNA, the CDR3 is TGTGCCAGCAGCTTAGGGTCTAGCGGGAGAAATGAGCAGTTCTTC.

This sequence joins TRBV6-5 and TRBJ2-5; no firm D call. The germline CDR1 and CDR2 sequences are MNHEY and SVGAGI. This CDR3 region has 13 residues. Between the trimmed V and J ends, which lost 2 bases and 1 base, there was a span of 5 bases. CDR3 sequence (DNA): TGTGCCAGCAGTTACGAGCGCCAAGAGACCCAGTACTTC. It translates to CASSYERQETQYF.

This clone came up many times. The J gene is TRBJ1-4, the V gene TRBV7-2; unclear D gene. The V end was cut by 1 base, the J end by 5 bases, with 14 bases between. Germline CDR1 and CDR2: SGHTA and FQGNSA. This CDR3 has 16 residues. The CDR3 loop reads CASSLGTTPFNEKLFF. For the CDR3, the DNA is TGTGCCAGCAGCTTAGGAACGACGCCTTTCAATGAAAAACTGTTTTTT.

This clone has just a few counts. This chain links TRBV7-9 with TRBJ2-1, with unresolved D. Germline V gene lookup returns CDR1 SEHNR and CDR2 FQNEAQ (reference sequence). Between the trimmed V and J ends, which lost 5 bases and 9 bases, there was a span of 11 bases. The CDR3 is made up of 12 amino acids. In DNA form, the CDR3 reads TGTGCCAGCAGCCCTGGATGGGGTGAGCAGTTCTTC. This gives the protein CASSPGWGEQFF.

This clone was picked up a small number of times. The V and J genes are TRBV29-1 and TRBJ1-2; possibly TRBD1 for D (5 bases). The CDR3 extends over 14 amino acids. Deletions cut 7 bases from V and 7 bases from J, with 22 bases between. Per germline, CDR1 SQVTM and CDR2 ANQGSEA. As DNA, the CDR3 is TGCAGCGCCACCTGGGTCGGGGCTGGGGGTGGCTACACCTTC. Protein: CSATWVGAGGGYTF.

This clone was observed a single time. V usage is TRBV29-1 and J usage is TRBJ2-2; the D gene is possibly TRBD1 (6 bases). Trimming took off 0 bases at V and 1 base at J, with 9 bases between the two ends. Germline V gene lookup returns CDR1 SQVTM and CDR2 ANQGSEA. This CDR3 region has 15 residues. The CDR3 DNA reads TGCAGCGTTGAAGATCAGGGGATGAACACCGGGGAGCTGTTTTTT. Residues: CSVEDQGMNTGELFF.

CDR3 amino acids: CASSPTGLAGGRDTQYF. The CDR3 coding sequence is TGTGCCAGCAGTCCTACCGGACTAGCGGGAGGGAGGGATACGCAGTATTTT. The chain recombines TRBV27 with TRBJ2-3, with 15 bases that match TRBD2. V trimming: 5 bases; J trimming: 6 bases; junction bases outside the gene matches: 9. Germline CDR1 reads MNHEY; CDR2 reads SMNVEV (reference sequence). There are 17 residues in the CDR3.

This clone was picked up one time. The chain has TRBV19 and TRBJ2-5, with D uncertain. The V gene lost 6 bases and the J gene lost 4 bases, with 3 bases spanning the gap. The germline V gene has CDR1 LNHDA and CDR2 SQIVND (reference sequence). CDR3 length: 10 amino acids. The CDR3 DNA is TGTGCCAGTAGAGGAGAGACCCAGTACTTC. It specifies CASRGETQYF.

About this clone: Relative to the germline gene, one junction end is altered; a read error may explain this. The chain recombines TRBV4-2 with TRBJ2-1; D uncertain. This CDR3 spans 12 amino acids. Germline V gene lookup returns CDR1 LGHNA and CDR2 YNFKEQ. The CDR3, as DNA: TGTGCCAGCAGCCAAGATGGGTCTAGTAGGCTCTTC. It translates to CASSQDGSSRLF.

The chain combines TRBV27 with TRBJ2-2, with 12 positions matching TRBD2. The CDR3 contains 17 residues. Germline V gives CDR1 MNHEY, CDR2 SMNVEV (reference sequence). Unmatched junction bases numbered 11, after V lost 6 bases and J lost 6 bases. The CDR3, as DNA: TGTGCCAGCAGGACGGGGGCTGGGACTAGCGGGCCCGGGGAGCTGTTTTTT. Its translation is CASRTGAGTSGPGELFF.

This chain connects TRBV7-2 to TRBJ2-1, with a possible D match to TRBD2 (6 bases). V was cut by 8 bases and J by 0 bases, with 11 bases left in between. This CDR3 has 14 amino acids. Germline values: CDR1 SGHTA, CDR2 FQGNSA. This CDR3 reads CASLGGISYNEQFF. CDR3 coding DNA: TGTGCCAGCCTGGGAGGTATCTCCTACAATGAGCAGTTCTTC.

This clone was seen only once. V and J are TRBV23-1 and TRBJ2-3; 7 bases are a match to TRBD2. TRBV23-1 is placed among ORFs of uncertain function. CDR3 size: 12 residues. J was trimmed by 4 bases and V by 8 bases; bases with no gene match: 3. The CDR3 sequence is CASRDYSDTQYF. CDR3 nucleotides: TGCGCCAGCCGGGACTACTCAGATACGCAGTATTTT.

This chain uses TRBV14 with TRBJ2-3; D remains ambiguous. V lost 4 bases, J lost 4 bases, and 15 bases lay in between. The CDR3 has 15 amino acids. The germline gives CDR1 SGHDN, CDR2 FVKESK. CDR3 nucleotides: TGTGCCAGCAGCCTCCCGCTAATGGGCCCAGATACGCAGTATTTT. This sequence encodes CASSLPLMGPDTQYF. The whole variable domain, filled in from reference TRBV14 and TRBJ2-3, reads EAGVTQFPSHSVIEKGQTVTLRCDPISGHDNLYWYRRVMGKEIKFLLHFVKESKQDESGMPNNRFLAERTGGTYSTLKVQPAELEDSGVYFCASSLPLMGPDTQYFGPGTRLTVL.

The chain couples TRBV6-5 to TRBJ2-1; 8 positions match TRBD2. The germline V gene has CDR1 MNHEY and CDR2 SVGAGI. The CDR3 consists of 15 residues. V lost 6 bases and J lost 7; bases outside the gene matches: 11. The CDR3 loop reads CASRRSGSVSNEQFF. In DNA, the CDR3 is TGTGCCAGCAGACGAAGCGGGAGTGTGTCAAATGAGCAGTTCTTC.

The table lists this clone with a few counts. V gene TRBV19 combines with J gene TRBJ2-1, with 9 bases identical to TRBD1. CDR3 length: 16 residues. The V segment lost 1 base and the J segment 6 bases; nucleotides outside the gene matches: 7. The germline gives CDR1 LNHDA, CDR2 SQIVND (reference sequence). The CDR3 is CASSIVGTGRLNEQFF. For the CDR3, the DNA is TGTGCCAGTAGTATAGTCGGGACAGGGAGACTCAATGAGCAGTTCTTC.

V usage is TRBV7-2 and J usage is TRBJ2-1; D is perhaps TRBD2 (5 bases). Trimming pared 3 bases from V and 7 bases from J, leaving 16 bases between. The CDR3 runs 15 residues. Germline values: CDR1 SGHTA, CDR2 FQGNSA. The CDR3 DNA sequence: TGTGCCAGCAGCTTCGGAGGTGGGCGAGTAAATGAGCAGTTCTTC. This codes for CASSFGGGRVNEQFF.

The chain combines TRBV27 with TRBJ2-2; 10 bases fit TRBD1. Germline assignment: CDR1 MNHEY and CDR2 SMNVEV (reference sequence). The J segment lost 5 bases and the V segment lost 8 bases, leaving 8 bases of the junction unmatched. This CDR3 spans 15 amino acids. CDR3 in DNA: TGTGCCAGCCAGGCCGGGACAGGGGAAACCGGGGAGCTGTTTTTT. It yields the protein CASQAGTGETGELFF.

This clone was found once. V is TRBV9 and J is TRBJ1-3, with D unclear. The V end was cut by 4 bases, the J end by 2 bases, with 7 bases between. The CDR3 loop spans 13 amino acids. Germline V CDR1 and CDR2: SGDLS, YYNGEE. This CDR3 is CASSPPAGNTIYF. The CDR3 nucleotides are TGTGCCAGCAGCCCCCCCGCTGGAAACACCATATATTTT.

The chain couples TRBV4-2 to TRBJ1-1; D gene ambiguous. This CDR3 is 13 amino acids long. V lost 1 base and J 1 base, leaving 4 bases between the germline ends. CDR1 is LGHNA, CDR2 YNFKEQ, per germline. DNA of the CDR3: TGTGCCAGCAGCCAAGTGGAGAACACTGAAGCTTTCTTT. The encoded protein is CASSQVENTEAFF.

The V and J genes are TRBV27 and TRBJ2-5, with D perhaps assigned TRBD1 or TRBD2 (5 bases each). The closer fit of TRBJ2-7 to the DNA end suggests the J call may be wrong. The CDR3 has 13 residues. Germline V gene lookup returns CDR1 MNHEY and CDR2 SMNVEV (reference sequence). In nucleotides, the CDR3 is TGTGCCAGCAGTCCCGAGGGGTGGGACGAGCAGTACTTC. It specifies CASSPEGWDEQYF.

The gene calls are TRBV7-9 and TRBJ2-7, with a possible D match to TRBD2 (6 bases). V was clipped by 7 bases and J by 0 bases, with 10 bases between them. CDR1 and CDR2 from the germline V gene are SEHNR and FQNEAQ (reference sequence). The CDR3 consists of 13 residues. Written as DNA, the CDR3 is TGTGCCAGCACAGGAGGGTTCTCCTACGAGCAGTACTTC. Its protein is CASTGGFSYEQYF.

The V gene is TRBV10-3, the J gene TRBJ2-1; TRBD2 might be the D (5 bases). CDR1 and CDR2 (germline): ENHRY, SYGVKD. The CDR3 has 16 amino acids. Trimming removed 6 bases from V and 0 bases from J, with 15 bases in between. The CDR3 region has the DNA TGTGCCATCAGGGGTCGGGCGGGTGACTCCTACAATGAGCAGTTCTTC. Translating it yields CAIRGRAGDSYNEQFF.

The rearrangement links TRBV13 to TRBJ2-7; 10 bases match TRBD1. Germline V gives CDR1 PRHDT, CDR2 FYEKMQ (reference sequence). The CDR3 sequence is 15 residues long. Trimming at V came to 0 bases and at J to 5 bases, leaving 4 bases not matched to a gene. CDR3 in amino acids: CASSLGGQGIDEQYF. The CDR3 coding sequence is TGTGCCAGCAGCTTAGGGGGACAGGGGATCGACGAGCAGTACTTC.

This sequence joins TRBV19 and TRBJ2-7; D not certain. V was clipped by 0 bases and J by 4 bases, with 16 bases between them. The germline CDR1 and CDR2 sequences are LNHDA and SQIVND (reference sequence). This CDR3 is built from 16 residues. CDR3 in DNA: TGTGCCAGTAGTATAGATGGAGCACCTTTGCTTTACGAGCAGTACTTC. As protein: CASSIDGAPLLYEQYF.

This sequence joins TRBV7-6 and TRBJ2-1; D possibly corresponds to TRBD2 (6 bases). The CDR3 has 16 residues. Trimming shortened V by 4 bases and J by 2 bases, and 15 bases separated the two germline ends. Germline lookup yields CDR1 SGHVS and CDR2 FNYEAQ. The CDR3 DNA reads as TGTGCCAGCAGCTCTGGGATCGGGGGTCCCTACAATGAGCAGTTCTTC. Residues: CASSSGIGGPYNEQFF. The complete variable domain, with remaining parts taken from reference TRBV7-6 and TRBJ2-1, reads GAGVSQSPRYKVTKRGQDVALRCDPISGHVSLYWYRQALGQGPEFLTYFNYEAQQDKSGLPNDRFSAERPEGSISTLTIQRTEQRDSAMYRCASSSGIGGPYNEQFFGPGTRLTVL.